This T cell receptor (beta chain) was observed in a study of T cells in localized non-small cell lung cancer. Only one count was recorded for this clone. The germline V gene encodes CDR1 GTSNPN and CDR2 SVGIG (reference sequence). The CDR3 covers 14 residues. The V end was cut by 1 base, the J end by 0 bases, with 6 bases between. Some clones are missing from TCRdb's copy, which holds only in-frame ones; the method was immunoSEQ multiplex PCR. The repertoire holds around 36,000 clones, with around 81% as singletons. The source was peripheral blood mononuclear cells, collected before any cancer treatment. The V call is TRBV30, the J call TRBJ2-2, with D possibly being TRBD2 (6 bases). The TCR originated in a male donor at least 60 years old with stage II lung adenocarcinoma. The CDR3 here is CAWSGGANTGELFF. CDR3 nucleotide sequence: TGTGCCTGGAGTGGGGGGGCGAACACCGGGGAGCTGTTTTTT.